The T cell receptor (beta chain) described here comes from a study of cytomegalovirus exposure and HLA in healthy donors. Primers for the PCR totalled 60 Vbeta and 13 Jbeta. Profiling relied on immunoSEQ multiplex PCR, and the TCRdb table lists in-frame clones only, not all of them. The sample records some 130,000 clones, around four fifths being singletons. This CDR3 is 17 amino acids long. Deletions cut 2 bases from V and 3 bases from J, with 19 bases between. CDR1 and CDR2 (germline): SGHVS, FQNEAQ. Whole-study results and caveats: The study labeled fewer than 200 TCR beta chains cytomegalovirus-associated. Donors were assumed by presence/absence analyses to have roughly uniform sequencing depth. Sequencing likely caused a cluster of highly shared sequence variants. Reported performance of the classifier showed diagnosis of cytomegalovirus status with high specificity and sensitivity.

In this sample, this clone turned up once. Its antigen is currently unknown. Sequenced: PBMCs. The chain carries TRBV7-8 and TRBJ1-2; unclear D gene. This receptor was identified in a human donor in good health. The CDR3, as DNA: TGTGCCAGCAGCTTAATCGACATTCCCCTGAGCCACTATGGCTACACCTTC. Its translation is CASSLIDIPLSHYGYTF.